These T cell receptor beta chains were read from a single sample in a study of T cells in Graves' hyperthyroidism and ophthalmopathy. TCRdb passed the multiplex PCR reads through MiXCR, listing each CDR3 protein once. The profile covers about half a million distinct CDR3 sequences, with just under 20% appearing a single time and 40% to 50% taken by the ten largest. The sequenced material came from blood. Receptors originate from a man aged 35 to 55 with Graves' ophthalmopathy. Both conserved end residues are part of each CDR3. D genes are given only for firm matches. Size is stated for part of the rows, as once, few or many counts, or as a class when the clone is expanded.

j_call v_call clone_size d_call cdr3_nt cdr3_aa
TRBJ1-2 TRBV4-3 few . TGCGCCAGCAGCCCCGGGGGGGCAGTGGATAACTATGGCTACACCTTC CASSPGGAVDNYGYTF
TRBJ1-2 TRBV15 few . TGTGCCACCAGCAGATTTCAGGGGACTTTTGGCTACACCTTC CATSRFQGTFGYTF
TRBJ2-2 TRBV7-9 . . TGTGCCAGCAGCTCCATTCTGGAGTCCGGGGAGCTGTTTTTT CASSSILESGELFF
TRBJ1-6 TRBV28 . . TGTGCCAGCACCCCAAGAATTTTTAATTCACCCCTCCACTTT CASTPRIFNSPLHF
TRBJ2-4 TRBV5-1 many TRBD2 TGCGCCAGCAGCTTAGCGGGAAAAAACATTCAGTACTTC CASSLAGKNIQYF
TRBJ1-1 TRBV12-3/TRBV12-4 few . TGTGCCAGCAGTTATACGGAGGGCACTGAAGCTTTCTTT CASSYTEGTEAFF
TRBJ1-4 TRBV12-3/TRBV12-4 few . TGTGCCAGCAGTAACCACAGGGCAACTAATGAAAAACTGTTTTTT CASSNHRATNEKLFF
TRBJ1-6 TRBV12-3/TRBV12-4 . TRBD1 TGTGCCAGCAGCGCCAGACAGGGGTTAAGTTCACCCCTCCACTTT CASSARQGLSSPLHF
TRBJ2-3 TRBV4-1 . TRBD2 TGCGCCAGCAGTTGGACTAGCGTAAGCACAGATACGCAGTATTTT CASSWTSVSTDTQYF
TRBJ2-7 TRBV5-1 many . TGCGCCAGCAGCCCCCCCGGTGGTTGGGAGCAGTACTTC CASSPPGGWEQYF
TRBJ1-2 TRBV12-3/TRBV12-4 . . TGTGCCAGCAGTTTAGCGGGTGGCCTATCAAGTGGCTTCTATGGCTACACCTTC CASSLAGGLSSGFYGYTF
TRBJ2-7 TRBV5-1 many . TGCGCCAGCAGCTTGGGCCGCGAGCAAGTCTACGAGCAGTACTTC CASSLGREQVYEQYF
TRBJ2-7 TRBV7-3 few TRBD1 TGTGCCAGCAGCCGTGCGGGACAGGACTACGAGCAGTACTTC CASSRAGQDYEQYF
TRBJ2-1 TRBV9 few . TGTGCCAGCAGCGAGGGGGGGGGCTCCTACAATGAGCAGTTCTTC CASSEGGGSYNEQFF
TRBJ2-3 TRBV27 many . TGTGCCAGCAGTTTTATTCCTGCCGATACGCAGTATTTT CASSFIPADTQYF
TRBJ1-1 TRBV20-1 few TRBD1 TGCAGTGCTAGAGGGGCAGGGGGCAGTAGGGACACTGAAGCTTTCTTT CSARGAGGSRDTEAFF
TRBJ1-4 TRBV6-1 . . TGTGCCAGCAGTGTGGTCACCCAGTATGAAAAACTGTTTTTT CASSVVTQYEKLFF
TRBJ1-2 TRBV30 few TRBD1 TGTGCCTGGAGTGTAGGGGCACAGGGGGCAGGCTATGGCTACACCTTC CAWSVGAQGAGYGYTF
TRBJ1-6 TRBV6-1 . . TGTGCCAGCAGCATACAAAGCTCCTATAATTCACCCCTCCACTTT CASSIQSSYNSPLHF
TRBJ1-1 TRBV28 few . TGTGCCAGCAGTTTACCTACAGCGCCTTTGAAAGCTTTCTTT CASSLPTAPLKAFF
TRBJ1-5 TRBV12-3/TRBV12-4 . . TGTGCCAGCAGTTTACTTGGCGGCCATCAGCCCCAGCATTTT CASSLLGGHQPQHF
TRBJ1-4 TRBV5-4 once . TGTGCCAGCAGCCCGCCAGGCTATGATGAAAAACTGTTTTTT CASSPPGYDEKLFF
TRBJ1-1 TRBV20-1 few . TGCAGTGCTACAGTGAACACTGAAGCTTTCTTT CSATVNTEAFF
TRBJ1-1 TRBV12-3/TRBV12-4 few TRBD1 TGTGCCAGCACTCGACAGGGGGCAGAGGCTTTCTTT CASTRQGAEAFF
TRBJ1-2 TRBV6-1 many . TGTGCCAGCAGTCCCACCCAGGGCGGCTATGGCTACACCTTC CASSPTQGGYGYTF
TRBJ2-1 TRBV20-1 many TRBD2 TGCAGTGCTACGGGACTAGCGGGTCTGTATGAGCAGTTCTTC CSATGLAGLYEQFF
TRBJ2-7 TRBV7-2 many . TGTGCCAGCAGCTTGGACTGGCGTACCTACGAGCAGTACTTC CASSLDWRTYEQYF
TRBJ1-1 TRBV7-9 few . TGTGCCAGCAGCTTATCCGACGTGCTGAACACTGAAGCTTTCTTT CASSLSDVLNTEAFF
TRBJ2-5 TRBV12-3/TRBV12-4 . TRBD2 TGTGCCAGCAGTTTTCCTAGCGGGGGGGACGAGACCCAGTACTTC CASSFPSGGDETQYF
TRBJ1-1 TRBV18 few . TGTGCCAGCTCCTCCGTAGGGGACACTGAAGCTTTCTTT CASSSVGDTEAFF
TRBJ2-3 TRBV9 few TRBD1 TGTGCCAGCAGCGCCCGACAGGGGAATACAGATACGCAGTATTTT CASSARQGNTDTQYF
TRBJ1-2 TRBV9 many . TGTGCCAGCAGCTTACTAATACAGGGCGGCTATGGCTACACCTTC CASSLLIQGGYGYTF
TRBJ2-1 TRBV20-1 . TRBD2 TGCAGTGCTAGAAAGCGGGGGGCACCTTACAATGAGCAGTTCTTC CSARKRGAPYNEQFF
TRBJ2-7 TRBV29-1 . TRBD2 TGCAGCGTTCGACTAGCGGGATTGTACGAGCAGTACTTC CSVRLAGLYEQYF
TRBJ2-4 TRBV4-1 . TRBD1 TGCGCCAGCAGCTTACAGGGGGTTGCCAAAAACATTCAGTACTTC CASSLQGVAKNIQYF
TRBJ2-5 TRBV6-2/TRBV6-3 many . TGTGCCAGCAGTTCCCCCCACGTGGGAAGAGAGACCCAGTACTTC CASSSPHVGRETQYF
TRBJ1-2 TRBV11-2 many TRBD1 TGTGCCAGCAGCTTACCGGGACAGGGGGCGCAGATCTATGGCTACACCTTC CASSLPGQGAQIYGYTF
TRBJ1-4 TRBV5-1 . . TGCGCCAGCAGCCCCCTCGGGCCTGCAACTAATGAAAAACTGTTTTTT CASSPLGPATNEKLFF
TRBJ2-2 TRBV7-9 few TRBD2 TGTGCCGGCAGCTCCGGACTAGCGGGTTACACCGGGGAGCTGTTTTTT CAGSSGLAGYTGELFF
TRBJ1-1 TRBV6-2/TRBV6-3 many . TGTGCCAGCGGAAAGCCGGACAGTGCCTCTGAAGCTTTCTTT CASGKPDSASEAFF
TRBJ2-7 TRBV20-1 few . TGCAGTGGCGAACCGGGATCGCGCTACGAGCAGTACTTC CSGEPGSRYEQYF
TRBJ1-5 TRBV27 . TRBD1 TGTGCCACCAGTGACATGACAGGGAGCAATCAGCCCCAGCATTTT CATSDMTGSNQPQHF
TRBJ2-7 TRBV7-9 . . TGTGCCAGCAGCCAAGGGAGGGAGCAGTACTTC CASSQGREQYF
TRBJ1-5 TRBV7-6 many . TGTGCCAGCAGCCCCCGACCAGGAGGGGATAGCAATCAGCCCCAGCATTTT CASSPRPGGDSNQPQHF
TRBJ1-1 TRBV7-2 many . TGTGCCAGCAGCTTAGTCGGAGGGGCCAGCACTGAAGCTTTCTTT CASSLVGGASTEAFF
TRBJ2-7 TRBV15 . TRBD2 TGTGCCACCAGCAGAGATAGACTAGCGGGGGCCTACGAGCAGTACTTC CATSRDRLAGAYEQYF
TRBJ2-2 TRBV7-2 few . TGTGCCAGCAGCCGGCAGGGGACGGGGACCGGGGAGCTGTTTTTT CASSRQGTGTGELFF
TRBJ1-4 TRBV7-6 many TRBD1 TGTGCCAGCAGCCCAGGGACAGGGAATAGTGAAAAACTGTTTTTT CASSPGTGNSEKLFF
TRBJ1-1 TRBV30 many . TGTGCCTGGAGTACACTCACGGGGGTCACTGAAGCTTTCTTT CAWSTLTGVTEAFF
TRBJ2-7 TRBV7-9 few . TGTGCCAGCAGGGAGTGGCACTCCTACGAGCAGTACTTC CASREWHSYEQYF
TRBJ1-2 TRBV11-2 few . TGCGCCAGCAGCTTCCGCCGGAGGGCACGAGACTATGGCTACACCTTC CASSFRRRARDYGYTF
TRBJ2-1 TRBV4-1 many . TGCGCCAGCAGCCAAGAGGCCCGCTACAATGAGCAGTTCTTC CASSQEARYNEQFF
TRBJ2-1 TRBV11-2 many . TGTGCCAGCAGACTACGGGCGGGCGGCAGAGAGCAGTTCTTC CASRLRAGGREQFF
TRBJ1-2 TRBV6-2/TRBV6-3 . . TGTGCCAGCAGTCCAGCCTCGGGACACATGCCGGGCTACACCTTC CASSPASGHMPGYTF
TRBJ2-3 TRBV20-1 . TRBD2 TGCAGTGCTGGAGCGGGAGGGCCCGCAGATACGCAGTATTTT CSAGAGGPADTQYF